The 16 T cell receptor beta chains given below trace back to one sample, sequenced in a study of T cells after yellow fever vaccination. TCRdb used MiXCR to reprocess the 5' RACE reads, holding one entry per CDR3 protein. The data hold some 350,000 distinct CDR3 sequences, with around a tenth observed a single time. The source material was PBMCs, sampled on the day of the first yellow fever vaccination. These TCRs come from a man aged 18 to 29 who received the YFV17D yellow fever vaccine.

The chain employs TRBV7-9 and TRBJ1-6, with TRBD1 identical over 7 bases. V gave up 1 base and J gave up 11 bases; unmatched junction bases: 2. Germline CDR1 SEHNR, CDR2 FQNEAQ (reference sequence). CDR3 size: 13 residues. As DNA, the CDR3 is TGTGCCAGCAGCTTAGAAGGGACAGCACCCCTCCACTTT. Translating gives CASSLEGTAPLHF.

This clonotype came up a few times. This rearrangement joins TRBV9 to TRBJ2-3; a weak D match, TRBD2 (5 bases). This CDR3 comprises 13 residues. From germline, CDR1 is SGDLS and CDR2 YYNGEE. The V gene lost 2 bases and the J gene lost 3 bases, with 7 bases spanning the gap. The CDR3 DNA sequence: TGTGCCAGCAGCGTCTGGGAGACAGATACGCAGTATTTT. Its translation: CASSVWETDTQYF.

There are a few counts of this clonotype. The chain combines TRBV4-3 with TRBJ1-1; D gene unclear. V was pared by 1 base and J by 0 bases, with 12 bases between. Germline V gene data show CDR1 as LGHNA and CDR2 as YSLEER. The CDR3 spans 16 residues. CDR3 DNA sequence: TGCGCCAGCAGCCAAGTGTCAGGCTCCATGAACACTGAAGCTTTCTTT. Protein sequence: CASSQVSGSMNTEAFF.

This clonotype was seen a few times. The chain is built from TRBV5-1 and TRBJ2-1; TRBD1 aligns across 8 bases. V lost 0 bases and J lost 5; bases outside the gene matches: 7. The germline V gene has CDR1 SGHRS and CDR2 YFSETQ. The CDR3 runs 16 residues. CDR3 amino acids: CASSLAEGTGNNEQFF. In nucleotides, the CDR3 is TGCGCCAGCAGCTTGGCCGAAGGGACAGGAAACAATGAGCAGTTCTTC. Full variable domain (remainder filled in from reference TRBV5-1 and TRBJ2-1): KAGVTQTPRYLIKTRGQQVTLSCSPISGHRSVSWYQQTPGQGLQFLFEYFSETQRNKGNFPGRFSGRQFSNSRSEMNVSTLELGDSALYLCASSLAEGTGNNEQFFGPGTRLTVL.

The rearrangement uses TRBV20-1 and TRBJ2-2; D gene unclear. The germline V gene has CDR1 DFQATT and CDR2 SNEGSKA (reference sequence). The V end was cut by 6 bases, the J end by 0 bases, with 11 bases between. CDR3 length: 14 residues. CDR3 sequence reads: CSAARLTNTGELFF. In DNA form, the CDR3 reads TGCAGTGCCGCCCGACTGACGAACACCGGGGAGCTGTTTTTT.

This clonotype was counted between two and nine times. The rearrangement uses TRBV7-9 and TRBJ1-4; D unclear. Trimming took off 5 bases at V and 5 bases at J, with 9 bases between the two ends. Germline V gives CDR1 SEHNR, CDR2 FQNEAQ (reference sequence). The CDR3 totals 13 residues. The CDR3 sequence: CASSQIRNEKLFF. The CDR3, as DNA: TGTGCCAGCAGCCAGATACGGAATGAAAAACTGTTTTTT.

The CDR3 DNA sequence: TGTGCCAGCAGCTTCCGCGGGGACGCCTCCTACGAGCAGTACGTC. As protein: CASSFRGDASYEQYV. The V call is TRBV7-8, the J call TRBJ2-7, with D perhaps matching TRBD2 (6 bases). The CDR3 totals 15 residues. CDR1 is SGHVS and CDR2 is FQNEAQ in the germline V gene. Trimming stripped 3 bases from V and 0 bases from J, with 12 bases between.

This clonotype was observed a handful of times. This chain uses TRBV6-5 with TRBJ2-5, with D possibly being TRBD2 (5 bases). Trimming shortened V by 2 bases and J by 9 bases, and 16 bases separated the two germline ends. This CDR3 comprises 14 residues. Germline V gives CDR1 MNHEY, CDR2 SVGAGI. The DNA of the CDR3 is TGTGCCAGCAGTTACCTGGAGAGAGCGGCGGCCCAGTACTTC. It yields the protein CASSYLERAAAQYF.

This clonotype occurred many times. The V and J genes are TRBV5-5 and TRBJ1-1; no definite D call. Germline CDR1 reads SGHKS; CDR2 reads YYEKEE (reference sequence). CDR3 length equals 15 residues. Trimming took off 4 bases at V and 4 bases at J, with 17 bases between the two ends. In nucleotides, the CDR3 is TGTGCCAGCAGCCCTGGCCCTCCGGGTGGCACTGAAGCTTTCTTT. This codes for CASSPGPPGGTEAFF.

This clonotype was observed at least ten times. The J gene is TRBJ2-7, the V gene TRBV7-2; D possibly corresponds to TRBD1 (5 bases). CDR1 is SGHTA and CDR2 is FQGNSA in the germline V gene. This CDR3 spans 12 amino acids. V shed 3 bases and J shed 6 bases, with 9 bases lying between them. The CDR3 spells CASSFSGIEQYF. The CDR3 DNA is TGTGCCAGCAGCTTTTCAGGGATCGAGCAGTACTTC.

This clonotype came up a few times. The rearrangement joins TRBV11-2 to TRBJ1-2, with 10 bases fitting TRBD1. This CDR3 contains 18 residues. With 1 base clipped from V and 8 bases from J, the junction kept 16 bases outside the gene matches. Germline CDR1 is SGHAT and CDR2 is FQNNGV. DNA for the CDR3: TGTGCCAGCAGCTTAGGACCCCCTCCCGGGACAGGGGTGGAAGGCTACACCTTC. This encodes CASSLGPPPGTGVEGYTF.

This clonotype came up many times. The rearrangement joins TRBV28 to TRBJ1-1; D gene uncertain. Germline CDR1 reads MDHEN; CDR2 reads SYDVKM. The CDR3 consists of 12 residues. Trimming stripped 6 bases from V and 0 bases from J, with 5 bases between. DNA of the CDR3: TGTGCCAGCAGAGAAATGAACACTGAAGCTTTCTTT. This codes for CASREMNTEAFF.

This clonotype showed up just a few times. V and J are TRBV12-3 or TRBV12-4 and TRBJ2-3, with D uncertain. V dropped 5 bases and J dropped 1 base, with 10 bases sitting between them. CDR3 length equals 14 residues. As DNA, the CDR3 is TGTGCCAGCAGTCCCCGACGCCGCACAGATACGCAGTATTTT. It yields the protein CASSPRRRTDTQYF.

In its sample, this clonotype was seen a few times. V and J are TRBV7-3 and TRBJ2-2; D not certain. Germline values: CDR1 SGHTA, CDR2 FQGTGA. Trimming removed 4 bases at V and 5 bases at J, with 11 bases between. The CDR3 has 14 amino acids. The CDR3 reads CASSSNAVTGELFF. The CDR3 DNA reads as TGTGCCAGCAGCTCTAACGCGGTGACCGGGGAGCTGTTTTTT.

This chain connects TRBV6-2 or TRBV6-3 to TRBJ2-7; possible D gene TRBD1, 6 bases. The CDR3 has 15 amino acids. Germline loops: CDR1 MNHEY, CDR2 SVGEGT. Trimming shortened V by 5 bases and J by 4 bases, and 18 bases separated the two germline ends. CDR3 region: CASSPGQIPPYEQYF. DNA for the CDR3: TGTGCCAGCAGTCCCGGACAGATACCCCCTTACGAGCAGTACTTC.

The rearrangement uses TRBV6-5 and TRBJ2-1, with 12 bases that match TRBD2. V lost 0 bases and J lost 7; bases outside the gene matches: 7. The CDR3 has 17 amino acids. Per germline, CDR1 MNHEY and CDR2 SVGAGI. CDR3 coding DNA: TGTGCCAGCAGTTACTCCCTAGCGGGGGGGCCTGGGAATGAGCAGTTCTTC. As protein: CASSYSLAGGPGNEQFF.